This is a list of T cell receptor beta chains from one sample in a study of blood T cell repertoires in COVID-19. Produced via immunoSEQ multiplex PCR; TCRdb's table is partial and in-frame only. The sample yields some 100,000 clones, 85% to 90% seen once. Input material: peripheral blood. The receptors derive from an elderly woman with active COVID-19. The CDR3 runs from the conserved cysteine through the conserved F or W. A D gene is named only where the DNA matches it firmly. Not every row has a clone size; where given, it reads once, few, many or a size class.

CASSGQTVTMMEQFF	TGTGCCAGCAGCGGACAGACGGTAACAATGATGGAGCAGTTCTTC	.	.	TRBJ2-1	TRBV9
CASSVTKVTGFGSGANVLTF	TGTGCCAGCAGTGTCACTAAAGTGACAGGGTTTGGCTCTGGGGCCAACGTCCTGACTTTC	TRBD1	.	TRBJ2-6	TRBV6-1
CASSYSPGSGSPDRVIQFF	TGTGCCAGCAGTTACTCACCGGGTAGCGGGAGTCCCGACAGAGTAATACAGTTCTTC	TRBD2	.	TRBJ2-1	TRBV6-2/TRBV6-3
CASSIVGTGGAVDTQYF	TGTGCCAGTAGTATAGTTGGGACAGGGGGCGCGGTAGATACGCAGTATTTT	TRBD1	.	TRBJ2-3	TRBV19
CASSVGQANTGELFF	TGTGCCAGCAGCGTCGGACAGGCTAACACCGGGGAGCTGTTTTTT	TRBD1	.	TRBJ2-2	TRBV9
CASGTSGSEDYNEQFF	TGTGCCAGCGGTACTAGCGGGAGCGAAGATTACAATGAGCAGTTCTTC	TRBD2	.	TRBJ2-1	TRBV7-8
CASSLFTGNSGNTIYF	TGTGCCAGCTCACTCTTTACAGGGAATTCTGGAAACACCATATATTTT	.	.	TRBJ1-3	TRBV18
CAWSVLRVSGQNTGELFF	TGTGCCTGGAGTGTCCTCCGGGTAAGCGGTCAGAACACCGGGGAGCTGTTTTTT	.	.	TRBJ2-2	TRBV30
CASTGQDTDTQYF	TGTGCCAGTACTGGACAAGACACAGATACGCAGTATTTT	.	.	TRBJ2-3	TRBV19
CASKGIPYPPYEQYF	TGTGCCAGCAAGGGGATCCCTTACCCCCCCTACGAGCAGTACTTC	.	.	TRBJ2-7	TRBV9
CASRSAGGVNEQFF	TGTGCCAGCAGATCAGCGGGAGGGGTCAATGAGCAGTTCTTC	TRBD2	.	TRBJ2-1	TRBV28
CASSQDLLTQETQYF	TGCGCCAGCAGCCAAGATTTACTAACTCAAGAGACCCAGTACTTC	.	.	TRBJ2-5	TRBV4-3
CASSLAAASGNTDTQYF	TGCGCCAGCAGCTTGGCCGCGGCTAGCGGCAACACAGATACGCAGTATTTT	TRBD2	.	TRBJ2-3	TRBV5-1
CASTREGRDTQYF	TGTGCCAGCACCCGGGAGGGCCGAGATACGCAGTATTTT	TRBD2	.	TRBJ2-3	TRBV6-5
CASSQDMGTGRDTEAFF	TGCGCCAGCAGCCAAGATATGGGGACAGGGAGGGACACTGAAGCTTTCTTT	TRBD1	.	TRBJ1-1	TRBV4-3
CASSLNVREGDYEQYF	TGTGCCAGCAGCTTAAACGTCCGGGAGGGGGACTACGAGCAGTACTTC	TRBD2	once	TRBJ2-7	TRBV11-2
CASCGGRTGELFF	TGTGCCAGCTGCGGGGGGAGAACCGGGGAGCTGTTTTTT	TRBD2	.	TRBJ2-2	TRBV2
CASSLGLAGAHEQYF	TGTGCCAGCAGCTTAGGACTAGCGGGAGCTCACGAGCAGTACTTC	TRBD2	.	TRBJ2-7	TRBV7-3
CASSLLPPGLAGHSTDTQYF	TGCGCCAGCAGCTTGCTCCCACCGGGACTAGCGGGACATAGCACAGATACGCAGTATTTT	TRBD2	.	TRBJ2-3	TRBV5-1
CASTSVTGNQPQHF	TGTGCCAGCACCTCGGTGACGGGGAATCAGCCCCAGCATTTT	.	.	TRBJ1-5	TRBV2
CASSSSGTVYGYTF	TGTGCCAGCAGCTCCTCCGGGACAGTCTATGGCTACACCTTC	TRBD1	.	TRBJ1-2	TRBV7-9
CASSFGQGTEAFF	TGTGCCAGCAGCTTCGGACAGGGGACTGAAGCTTTCTTT	TRBD1	.	TRBJ1-1	TRBV7-3
CASSPGQRYTDTQYF	TGTGCCAGCTCACCAGGACAGCGGTACACAGATACGCAGTATTTT	.	.	TRBJ2-3	TRBV18
CASSKDGGRGAGGERNTGELFF	TGTGCCAGCAGCAAAGATGGTGGACGGGGGGCGGGAGGAGAGCGGAACACCGGGGAGCTGTTTTTT	.	once	TRBJ2-2	TRBV21-1
CASSLMREGRYEQFF	TGTGCCAGCAGCTTAATGCGGGAGGGACGTTATGAGCAGTTCTTC	TRBD2	.	TRBJ2-1	TRBV11-1
CASSEGRTGLLSSYNSPLHF	TGTGCCAGCAGTGAAGGGAGGACAGGCTTGCTTAGCTCCTATAATTCACCCCTCCACTTT	TRBD1	.	TRBJ1-6	TRBV2
CASSFETGYNEQFF	TGCGCCAGCAGCTTCGAGACGGGTTACAATGAGCAGTTCTTC	.	.	TRBJ2-1	TRBV5-1
CASSSQGWDTEAFF	TGTGCCAGCAGCTCCCAGGGGTGGGACACTGAAGCTTTCTTT	.	.	TRBJ1-1	TRBV7-3
CASSLGPGGNYGYTF	TGCGCCAGCAGCTTGGGGCCGGGGGGGAACTATGGCTACACCTTC	.	.	TRBJ1-2	TRBV5-1
CASSSATGDRGGYTF	TGTGCCAGCAGTTCCGCAACGGGGGACCGTGGGGGCTACACCTTC	.	.	TRBJ1-2	TRBV28
CASRSPFASGRTGELFF	TGTGCCAGCAGGAGCCCCTTCGCTAGCGGGAGGACCGGGGAGCTGTTTTTT	TRBD2	.	TRBJ2-2	TRBV3-1/TRBV3-2
CASSLSRSGTDTQYF	TGTGCCAGCAGCTTGTCGCGGTCAGGCACAGATACGCAGTATTTT	.	.	TRBJ2-3	TRBV5-6
CASSQDRLASYEQYF	TGTGCCAGCAGCCAGGACAGGCTGGCCTCCTACGAGCAGTACTTC	TRBD1	.	TRBJ2-7	TRBV7-2
CASSLVSGRATYNEQFF	TGTGCCAGCAGCTTAGTGAGCGGGAGGGCGACATACAATGAGCAGTTCTTC	TRBD2	.	TRBJ2-1	TRBV7-2